This TCR beta chain was captured by sequencing in a study of OX40 agonist ivuxolimab in advanced cancers. The wider study: Patients received ivuxolimab, an intravenous treatment, every 2 weeks at 0.01 to 10 mg/kg. Patients in dose escalation had liver, melanoma, kidney or head and neck cancers.

Points from the study as a whole: Researchers report that CD8+ T cells had, on average, more expanded clones than CD4+.

CDR1 is LNHDA and CDR2 is SQIVND in the germline V gene (reference sequence). Trimming removed 3 bases from V and 4 bases from J, with 14 bases in between. This CDR3 comprises 15 residues. About this clone: The antigen remains unidentified.

Profiled with immunoSEQ multiplex PCR; TCRdb holds only in-frame clones, not every one. This table holds approximately 83,000 clones, approximately 81% found once. The starting material was CD4+ or CD8+ T cells sorted from blood, obtained in a trial of the OX40 agonist ivuxolimab. This sequence joins TRBV19 and TRBJ2-3; the D gene could be TRBD1 or TRBD2 (5 bases each). The sequence came from an adult with an advanced solid tumor such as melanoma, head and neck, liver or kidney cancer. CDR3 sequence: CASSMRGDGADTQYF. As DNA, the CDR3 is TGTGCCAGTAGTATGAGAGGGGACGGTGCAGATACGCAGTATTTT. The full variable domain, in which reference TRBV19 and TRBJ2-3 provide the parts outside the CDR3, is DGGITQSPKYLFRKEGQNVTLSCEQNLNHDAMYWYRQDPGQGLRLIYYSQIVNDFQKGDIAEGYSVSREKKESFPLTVTSAQKNPTAFYLCASSMRGDGADTQYFGPGTRLTVL.